This T cell receptor beta chain was documented in a study of blood T cell repertoires in COVID-19. Across the study: Spain, Italy and the United States supplied samples that represented acute and convalescent COVID-19. The cDNA or gDNA used as material had been derived from T cells, B-cell-depleted T cells, or PBMCs.

In the original analysis: Amplification of reference gene primers provided the estimated nucleated cell counts. Data came from immunoSEQ multiplex PCR; TCRdb stores just in-frame clones and leaves some out. V and J calls and clone size are those listed in that table; D and trimming were worked out from the DNA. The sample carries some 250,000 clones, 85% to 90% recorded once. The CDR3 sequence is 15 residues long. The germline V gene has CDR1 SGHTA and CDR2 FQGNSA. The V gene end was trimmed by 1 base and the J gene end by 0 bases; junction bases not matched to a gene: 2. Many counts were recorded for this clone.

The clonotype originates from a woman in her 40s who had recovered from COVID-19. Specimen: peripheral blood. The chain uses TRBV7-2 and TRBJ1-1; 7 bases fit TRBD1. CDR3 nucleotide sequence: TGTGCCAGCAGCTTAGTGCAGGGGGTGAACACTGAAGCTTTCTTT. This sequence encodes CASSLVQGVNTEAFF.